What follows are 3 T cell receptor beta chains derived from one specimen sequenced in a study of blood T cell repertoires in COVID-19. Clones were read by immunoSEQ multiplex PCR, and TCRdb kept only the in-frame ones, dropping some. The sample yields some 400,000 clones, approximately 91% seen once. Material: PBMCs or T cells enriched from blood (not recorded which). Every receptor here comes from a woman between 35 and 50 years old who had been exposed to COVID-19.

The rearrangement links TRBV7-2 to TRBJ1-2; 8 bases align to TRBD1. The CDR3 sequence is 16 residues long. V shed 3 bases, J shed 4 bases, and the junction held 10 bases outside the gene matches. Germline CDR1 is SGHTA and CDR2 is FQGNSA. The CDR3 spells CASSFAGGGWGYGYTF. CDR3 bases: TGTGCCAGCAGCTTCGCAGGGGGCGGATGGGGCTATGGCTACACCTTC.

This chain joins TRBV19 and TRBJ2-1; D possibly corresponds to TRBD2 (6 bases). V gave up 3 bases and J gave up 9 bases, with 9 bases separating them. The length of the CDR3 is 12 residues. Germline V CDR1 and CDR2: LNHDA, SQIVND (reference sequence). The CDR3 coding sequence is TGTGCCAGTAGTATCGAGGGAGGTGAGCAGTTCTTC. Translated: CASSIEGGEQFF.

This chain uses TRBV6-2 or TRBV6-3 with TRBJ1-2; 7 nucleotides match TRBD1. Looked up from germline, CDR1 is MNHEY and CDR2 is SVGEGT. V shed 2 bases and J 5 bases; nucleotides not matched to a gene: 5. The CDR3 totals 14 residues. CDR3 loop: CASSYVTGAYGYTF. The DNA of the CDR3 is TGTGCCAGCAGTTACGTTACAGGGGCTTATGGCTACACCTTC.